The 25 T cell receptor beta chains reported below all come from one sample, sequenced in a study of blood T cells in healthy people across ages. With a J-beta primer mix and a sample-barcoded 5' primer, a second PCR ran roughly 7 to 11 cycles. TCRdb analysed the 5' RACE reads with MiXCR anew, one entry per CDR3 protein. The top ten clones hold around 32% of a sample with approximately 670,000 distinct CDR3 sequences, around 38% of them seen once. What was sequenced was blood. All receptors derive from an elderly man in good health.

Only a few counts were recorded for this clonotype. This chain uses TRBV10-2 with TRBJ2-5; D might be TRBD1 or TRBD2, each matching 6 bases. The CDR3 contains 15 residues. Germline lookup yields CDR1 WSHSY and CDR2 SAAADI. Trimming pared 6 bases from V and 2 bases from J, leaving 16 bases between. DNA of the CDR3: TGCGCCAGCAGAGCTGCCGAGGGGGGTCAAGAGACCCAGTACTTC. This gives the protein CASRAAEGGQETQYF.

This rearrangement joins TRBV20-1 to TRBJ2-7, with D possibly TRBD2 on 6 matching bases. The CDR3 has 13 amino acids. Germline CDR1 reads DFQATT; CDR2 reads SNEGSKA (reference sequence). Trimming took off 4 bases at V and 4 bases at J, with 14 bases between the two ends. In nucleotides, the CDR3 is TGCAGTGCTAAGGTTGGGACTGAGTACGAGCAGTACTTC. This codes for CSAKVGTEYEQYF.

This rearrangement joins TRBV21-1 to TRBJ1-1; TRBD1, the table's D call, was not compared with the DNA. TRBV21-1 is marked as a pseudogene. This CDR3 has 16 residues. The CDR3, as DNA: TGTGCCAGCAGCGGGGACTCCCAGGGGGTTTGGACTGAAGCTTTCTTT. Translating gives CASSGDSQGVWTEAFF.

This chain uses TRBV7-6 with TRBJ2-3, with TRBD2 matching 10 bases. The trim removed 5 bases at V and 3 bases at J, leaving 11 bases unmatched. The length of the CDR3 is 17 residues. Germline lookup yields CDR1 SGHVS and CDR2 FNYEAQ. In DNA form, the CDR3 reads TGTGCCAGCAGCGGATACTCCAGCGGGAGGGCAACAGATACGCAGTATTTT. Translated, it gives CASSGYSSGRATDTQYF.

This rearrangement joins TRBV3-1 to TRBJ1-6; D is undetermined. The CDR3 loop spans 15 amino acids. From germline, CDR1 is LGHDT and CDR2 YNNKEL (reference sequence). Trimming stripped 2 bases from V and 5 bases from J, with 10 bases between. CDR3: CASSQWEGDNSPLHF. DNA for the CDR3: TGTGCCAGCAGCCAATGGGAAGGTGATAATTCACCCCTCCACTTT. Full variable domain (missing parts from reference TRBV3-1 and TRBJ1-6): DTAVSQTPKYLVTQMGNDKSIKCEQNLGHDTMYWYKQDSKKFLKIMFSYNNKELIINETVPNRFSPKSPDKAHLNLHINSLELGDSAVYFCASSQWEGDNSPLHFGNGTRLTVT.

V gene TRBV12-3 or TRBV12-4 combines with J gene TRBJ1-1; 8 nucleotides agree with TRBD1. This CDR3 spans 13 amino acids. J lost 4 bases, V lost 6 bases, and 4 bases had no gene match. CDR3 loop: CASSRGQVTEAFF. The CDR3 DNA reads as TGTGCCAGCAGCAGGGGGCAGGTCACTGAAGCTTTCTTT.

This clonotype was picked up a small number of times. The chain is built from TRBV3-1 and TRBJ2-1; perhaps D is TRBD1 or TRBD2 (6 bases each). V was clipped by 4 bases and J by 4 bases, with 14 bases between them. This CDR3 contains 15 residues. Germline V lookup: CDR1 LGHDT, CDR2 YNNKEL (reference sequence). Written as DNA, the CDR3 is TGTGCCAGCAGCCGATCGGGGGCGATTTACAATGAGCAGTTCTTC. Translated, it gives CASSRSGAIYNEQFF.

The gene calls are TRBV11-2 and TRBJ2-3; possibly TRBD2 for D (6 bases). The CDR3 totals 16 residues. From germline, CDR1 is SGHAT and CDR2 FQNNGV. Between the trimmed V and J ends, which lost 0 bases and 5 bases, there was a span of 15 bases. The CDR3 here is CASSLDTGLGGDTQYF. The CDR3 nucleotides are TGTGCCAGCAGCTTAGATACGGGGCTCGGGGGAGATACGCAGTATTTT.

J is TRBJ1-2 and V is TRBV21-1. TRBV21-1 is termed a pseudogene. CDR3 length: 19 residues. The CDR3 loop is CASSKETFFGQGQSYGYTF. The CDR3, as DNA: TGTGCCAGCAGCAAAGAAACTTTCTTTGGCCAGGGCCAATCCTATGGCTACACCTTC.

This clonotype was counted only a few times. The V and J genes are TRBV14 and TRBJ2-6; D is undetermined. Trimming removed 1 base from V and 8 bases from J, with 6 bases in between. This CDR3 is 13 amino acids long. Looked up from germline, CDR1 is SGHDN and CDR2 is FVKESK. CDR3 amino acids: CASSQAGPNVLTF. The CDR3 region has the DNA TGTGCCAGCAGCCAAGCGGGCCCCAACGTCCTGACTTTC.

The rearrangement uses TRBV25-1 and TRBJ1-6; 9 bases fit TRBD1. The J segment lost 10 bases and the V segment lost 5 bases, leaving 12 bases of the junction unmatched. Germline CDR1 reads MGHDK; CDR2 reads SYGVNS. The CDR3 covers 16 residues. CDR3 loop: CASSRRTGGAGSPLHF. DNA of the CDR3: TGTGCCAGCAGTAGGAGAACAGGGGGCGCTGGGTCACCCCTCCACTTT.

This chain links TRBV29-1 with TRBJ1-1, with TRBD1 matching 7 bases. This CDR3 is 12 amino acids long. Trimming took 7 bases from V and 5 from J; bases not matched to a gene: 7. The germline V gene encodes CDR1 SQVTM and CDR2 ANQGSEA. The chain's CDR3 is CSAQQGRTEAFF. The CDR3 DNA follows: TGCAGCGCTCAACAGGGGAGGACTGAAGCTTTCTTT.

This chain uses TRBV18 with TRBJ2-7; 9 nucleotides match TRBD1. From germline, CDR1 is KGHSH and CDR2 LQKENI. With 3 bases clipped from V and 6 bases from J, the junction kept 6 bases outside the gene matches. The CDR3 has 14 amino acids. The CDR3 coding sequence is TGTGCCAGCTCACCGGGACAGGGAGGAGTCGAGCAGTACTTC. The encoded protein is CASSPGQGGVEQYF. The whole variable domain, remainder taken from reference TRBV18 and TRBJ2-7, is NAGVMQNPRHLVRRRGQEARLRCSPMKGHSHVYWYRQLPEEGLKFMVYLQKENIIDESGMPKERFSAEFPKEGPSILRIQQVVRGDSAAYFCASSPGQGGVEQYFGPGTRLTVT.

The chain joins TRBV6-4 to TRBJ1-2, with 10 bases aligning to TRBD1. This CDR3 has 15 residues. J was trimmed by 4 bases and V by 6 bases; bases with no gene match: 8. Germline-derived CDR1 and CDR2 are MRHNA and SNTAGT. CDR3 sequence: CASSRDRGSSYGYTF. The DNA for the CDR3 is TGTGCCAGCAGCCGGGACAGGGGATCTTCCTATGGCTACACCTTC.

This clonotype was seen ten or more times. The chain links TRBV25-1 to TRBJ2-4; TRBD1 or TRBD2 may be the D gene (5 bases each). Trimming took 3 bases from V and 8 from J, leaving 17 bases between them. The CDR3 extends over 15 amino acids. Germline assignment: CDR1 MGHDK and CDR2 SYGVNS. CDR3 nucleotides: TGTGCCAGCAGTGACGTACGGGGCTTGGCTGACATTCAGTACTTC. This sequence encodes CASSDVRGLADIQYF.

CDR3 loop: CASSQDIRGRISDEQFF. Written as DNA, the CDR3 is TGCGCCAGCAGCCAAGACATCCGGGGCCGTATTAGCGATGAGCAGTTCTTC. This sequence joins TRBV4-3 and TRBJ2-1; D tentatively reads TRBD1 or TRBD2 (5 bases each). Per germline, CDR1 LGHNA and CDR2 YSLEER. Trimming cost V 0 bases and J 8 bases, with 20 bases left between them. This CDR3 has 17 amino acids.

The sample holds a few counts of this clonotype. V gene TRBV6-2 or TRBV6-3 combines with J gene TRBJ1-2; 7 nucleotides match TRBD1. The junction had 9 bases not matched to a gene; V was cut back by 8 bases and J by 6 bases. Germline loops: CDR1 MNHEY, CDR2 SVGEGT. This CDR3 region has 13 residues. As DNA, the CDR3 is TGTGCCAGCGCCACAGGGGCTTGGAATGGCTACACCTTC. The encoded protein is CASATGAWNGYTF.

V gene TRBV7-2 combines with J gene TRBJ1-3; 7 nucleotides align to TRBD1. Trimming removed 5 bases from V and 8 bases from J; junction bases left unmatched: 3. Per the germline V gene, CDR1 is SGHTA and CDR2 is FQGNSA. The CDR3 covers 12 residues. The CDR3 loop is CASSRTGDTIYF. CDR3 coding DNA: TGTGCCAGCAGCCGAACAGGGGACACCATATATTTT.

In this sample, this clonotype turned up a few times. V and J are TRBV6-5 and TRBJ2-7; D may correspond to TRBD1 or TRBD2 (5 bases each). Germline lookup yields CDR1 MNHEY and CDR2 SVGAGI. This CDR3 region has 11 residues. Trimming removed 4 bases from V and 6 bases from J, with 7 bases in between. The CDR3 loop reads CASSWGFEQYF. Written as DNA, the CDR3 is TGTGCCAGCAGTTGGGGGTTCGAGCAGTACTTC.

V is TRBV10-3 and J is TRBJ2-5, with TRBD2 matching 11 bases. Germline trimming cut 6 bases from V and 2 bases from J; bases unmatched to any gene: 5. The CDR3 length is 15 residues. Germline V gene data show CDR1 as ENHRY and CDR2 as SYGVKD. This CDR3 is CAISPTSGIQETQYF. CDR3 bases: TGTGCCATCAGCCCGACTAGCGGGATTCAAGAGACCCAGTACTTC.

This chain joins TRBV15 and TRBJ2-7, with 7 bases identical to TRBD1. There are 14 residues in the CDR3. CDR1 and CDR2 from the germline V gene are LNHNV and YYDKDF (reference sequence). V shed 6 bases and J 2 bases; nucleotides not matched to a gene: 7. The CDR3 region is CATRTAGTAYEQYF. CDR3 bases: TGTGCCACCAGGACGGCCGGGACAGCCTACGAGCAGTACTTC.

CDR3 DNA sequence: TGTGCCAGCAGCCTGGGGACTAGCGGGAGGGCCTTTTTACAAAATGAGCAGTTCTTC. Amino acid sequence: CASSLGTSGRAFLQNEQFF. The chain couples TRBV7-2 to TRBJ2-1, with 16 bases aligning to TRBD2. Germline V gene data show CDR1 as SGHTA and CDR2 as FQGNSA. V was clipped by 5 bases and J by 7 bases; unmatched bases: 14. The CDR3 runs 19 residues.

V and J are TRBV11-2 and TRBJ2-7; TRBD2 matches 13 bases. With 4 bases clipped from V and 6 bases from J, the junction kept 9 bases outside the gene matches. This CDR3 comprises 16 residues. From germline, CDR1 is SGHAT and CDR2 FQNNGV. CDR3 bases: TGTGCCAGCAGCTCCAGTGGACTAGCGGGAGAGGGCGAGCAGTACTTC. The encoded protein is CASSSSGLAGEGEQYF.

V usage is TRBV7-3 and J usage is TRBJ2-2, with D tentatively TRBD1 or TRBD2 (7 bases each). V shed 5 bases and J shed 7 bases, with 20 bases lying between them. The CDR3 is made up of 16 amino acids. The germline V gene has CDR1 SGHTA and CDR2 FQGTGA. In nucleotides, the CDR3 is TGTGCCAGCAGCATGAGACAGGGAGGGAAGAACGGGGAGCTGTTTTTT. It yields the protein CASSMRQGGKNGELFF.

This rearrangement joins TRBV2 to TRBJ2-3; perhaps TRBD2 as D (6 bases). Per the germline V gene, CDR1 is SNHLY and CDR2 is FYNNEI. The CDR3 is 13 residues long. V was shortened by 7 bases and J by 1 base, with 9 bases between the two germline ends. The chain's CDR3 is CASNPGGTDTQYF. CDR3 nucleotide sequence: TGTGCCAGCAACCCGGGGGGCACAGATACGCAGTATTTT.